This entry describes one TCR beta chain. Its antigen is undetermined. V shed 5 bases and J 6 bases; nucleotides not matched to a gene: 5. The CDR3 is 13 amino acids. Germline CDR1 reads SGHAT; CDR2 reads FQDESV (reference sequence). This sample was included in a study of PD-1 blockade in mismatch repair-deficient tumors. Assay: immunoSEQ multiplex PCR; the TCRdb copy retains only in-frame clones and omits some. This sample yields under 75,000 clones, of which 88% are seen a single time; about 14% belongs to the top ten. Study-wide findings and caveats: Tumor-resident clones, often absent from pretreatment blood, expanded after pembrolizumab and then contracted.

The chain combines TRBV11-1 with TRBJ2-5, with 8 bases aligning to TRBD1. The clonotype was recovered from an adult with mismatch repair-deficient cancer. The source material was peripheral blood, sampled 52 weeks after starting pembrolizumab. The CDR3 coding sequence is TGTGCCAGCAGCATGGACAGGGCACAGACCCAGTACTTC. Translating gives CASSMDRAQTQYF.